This TCR beta chain was obtained from a study of blood T cell repertoires in COVID-19. Study-level background: Specimens from acute and convalescent COVID-19 originated in the United States, Italy and Spain. T cells, B-cell-depleted T cells, or PBMCs supplied cDNA or gDNA.

CDR1 MNHEY and CDR2 SMNVEV come from the germline V gene (reference sequence). This CDR3 spans 15 amino acids. V gave up 6 bases and J gave up 2 bases, with 15 bases separating them. The authors' processing: Estimation of nucleated cell counts was performed using reference gene primer amplification. The repertoire was sequenced with immunoSEQ multiplex PCR; TCRdb's copy has only in-frame clones and lacks some. V, J and clone size reflect that table, while D and trimming were determined from the DNA. Among under 15,000 clones, roughly nine tenths were seen once, and the ten largest hold approximately 14%.

The chain has TRBV27 and TRBJ2-3, with no clear D. The sample consisted of peripheral blood. The sequence derives from a man between 65 and 85 years old with active COVID-19. The DNA for the CDR3 is TGTGCCAGCAGCGAAAGAGGTCCGGTCACAGATACGCAGTATTTT. Encoded protein: CASSERGPVTDTQYF.